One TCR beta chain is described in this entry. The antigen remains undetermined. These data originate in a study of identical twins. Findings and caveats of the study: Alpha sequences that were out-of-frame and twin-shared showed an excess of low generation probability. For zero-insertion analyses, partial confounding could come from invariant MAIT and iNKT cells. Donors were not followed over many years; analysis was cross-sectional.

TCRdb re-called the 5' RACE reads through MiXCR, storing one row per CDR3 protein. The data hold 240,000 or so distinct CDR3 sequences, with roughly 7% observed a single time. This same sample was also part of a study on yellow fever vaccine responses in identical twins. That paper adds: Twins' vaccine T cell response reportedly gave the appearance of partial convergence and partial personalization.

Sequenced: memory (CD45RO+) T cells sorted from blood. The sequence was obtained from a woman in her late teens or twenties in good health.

The CDR3 reads CASSSRGGTAYNEQFF. The CDR3 DNA reads as TGTGCCAGCAGCTCCCGGGGCGGGACGGCCTACAATGAGCAGTTCTTC. The V call is TRBV7-6, the J call TRBJ2-1; D may be TRBD2 (6 bases). CDR3 size: 16 residues. Trimming cost V 4 bases and J 2 bases, with 15 bases left between them. Germline V lookup: CDR1 SGHVS, CDR2 FNYEAQ.